Described below is a single TCR beta chain sequence and its context. The sample comes from a study of siplizumab effects on memory and regulatory T cells. The CDR3 covers 15 residues. Trimming removed 3 bases at V and 7 bases at J, with 15 bases between. Looked up from germline, CDR1 is SNHLY and CDR2 is FYNNEI. Profiling relied on immunoSEQ multiplex PCR, and the TCRdb table lists in-frame clones only, not all of them. The sample lists around 97,000 clones, just under 95% occurring once. The chain combines TRBV2 with TRBJ2-2; D is uncertain. This clonotype was sampled from a human donor in good health. The sequencing input was non-Treg CD4+ T cells sorted from blood. CDR3 region: CASSDRPGSGGELFF. The CDR3 bases are TGTGCCAGCAGTGACAGGCCCGGAAGTGGCGGGGAGCTGTTTTTT.